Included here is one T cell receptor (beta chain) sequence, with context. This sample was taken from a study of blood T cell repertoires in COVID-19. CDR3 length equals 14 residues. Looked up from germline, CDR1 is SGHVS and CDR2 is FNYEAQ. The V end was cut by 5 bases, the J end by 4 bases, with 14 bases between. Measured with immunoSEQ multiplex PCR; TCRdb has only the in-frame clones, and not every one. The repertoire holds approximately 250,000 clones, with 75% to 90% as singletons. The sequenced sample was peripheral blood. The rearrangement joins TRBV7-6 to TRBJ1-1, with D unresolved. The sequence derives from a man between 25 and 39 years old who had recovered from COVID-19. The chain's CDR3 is CASSLTPRGTEAFF. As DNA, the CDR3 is TGTGCCAGCAGCCTGACGCCTCGAGGCACTGAAGCTTTCTTT.